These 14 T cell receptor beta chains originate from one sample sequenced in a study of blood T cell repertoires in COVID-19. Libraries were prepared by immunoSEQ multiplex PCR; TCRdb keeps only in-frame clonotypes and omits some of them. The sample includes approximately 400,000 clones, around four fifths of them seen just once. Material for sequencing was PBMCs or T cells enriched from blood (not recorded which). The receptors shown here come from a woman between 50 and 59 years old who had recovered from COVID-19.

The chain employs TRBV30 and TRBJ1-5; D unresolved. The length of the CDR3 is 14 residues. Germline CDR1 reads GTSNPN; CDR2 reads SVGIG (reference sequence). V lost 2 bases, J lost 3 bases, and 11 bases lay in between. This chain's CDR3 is CAWSLHGDNQPQHF. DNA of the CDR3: TGTGCCTGGAGTCTACACGGGGACAATCAGCCCCAGCATTTT.

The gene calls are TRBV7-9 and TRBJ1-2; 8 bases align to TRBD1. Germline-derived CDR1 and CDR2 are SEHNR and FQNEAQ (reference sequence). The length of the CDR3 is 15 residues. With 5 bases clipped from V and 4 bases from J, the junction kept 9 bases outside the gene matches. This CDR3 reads CASSTWTGFGYGYTF. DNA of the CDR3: TGTGCCAGCAGCACCTGGACAGGGTTCGGCTATGGCTACACCTTC.

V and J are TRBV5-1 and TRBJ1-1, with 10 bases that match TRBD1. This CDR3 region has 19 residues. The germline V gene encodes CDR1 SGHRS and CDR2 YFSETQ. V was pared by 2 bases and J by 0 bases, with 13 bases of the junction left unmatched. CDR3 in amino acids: CASSLHPSGQGNMNTEAFF. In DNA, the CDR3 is TGCGCCAGCAGCTTACATCCCTCGGGACAGGGGAACATGAACACTGAAGCTTTCTTT. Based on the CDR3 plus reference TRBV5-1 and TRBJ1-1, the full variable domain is KAGVTQTPRYLIKTRGQQVTLSCSPISGHRSVSWYQQTPGQGLQFLFEYFSETQRNKGNFPGRFSGRQFSNSRSEMNVSTLELGDSALYLCASSLHPSGQGNMNTEAFFGQGTRLTVV.

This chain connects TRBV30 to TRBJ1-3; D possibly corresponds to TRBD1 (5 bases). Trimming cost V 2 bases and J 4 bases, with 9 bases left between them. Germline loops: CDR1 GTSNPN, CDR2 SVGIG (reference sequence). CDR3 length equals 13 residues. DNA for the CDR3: TGTGCCTGGAGTACAGGTTCGGGAAACACCATATATTTT. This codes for CAWSTGSGNTIYF. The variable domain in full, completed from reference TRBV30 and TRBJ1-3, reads SQTIHQWPATLVQPVGSPLSLECTVEGTSNPNLYWYRQAAGRGLQLLFYSVGIGQISSEVPQNLSASRPQDRQFILSSKKLLLSDSGFYLCAWSTGSGNTIYFGEGSWLTVV.

The CDR3 sequence is CASSQGGVLYGYTF. As DNA, the CDR3 is TGTGCCAGCAGCCAAGGAGGGGTTTTGTATGGCTACACCTTC. The chain joins TRBV5-4 to TRBJ1-2; tentative D call: TRBD1 (5 bases). The germline gives CDR1 SGHNT, CDR2 YYREEE (reference sequence). Between the trimmed V and J ends, which lost 4 bases and 5 bases, there was a span of 15 bases. This CDR3 is 14 amino acids long.

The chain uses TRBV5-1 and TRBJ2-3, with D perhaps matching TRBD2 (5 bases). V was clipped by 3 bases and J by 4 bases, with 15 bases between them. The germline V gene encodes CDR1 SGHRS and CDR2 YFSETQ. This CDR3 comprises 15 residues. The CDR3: CASSSGNSRADTQYF. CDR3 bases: TGCGCCAGCAGCTCGGGCAACTCGAGGGCAGATACGCAGTATTTT.

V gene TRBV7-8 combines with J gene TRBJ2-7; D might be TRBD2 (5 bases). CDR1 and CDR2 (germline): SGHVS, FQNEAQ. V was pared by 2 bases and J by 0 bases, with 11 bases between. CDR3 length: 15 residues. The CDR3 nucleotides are TGTGCCAGCAGCTTAATGAGGGTGAGCTCCTACGAGCAGTACTTC. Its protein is CASSLMRVSSYEQYF.

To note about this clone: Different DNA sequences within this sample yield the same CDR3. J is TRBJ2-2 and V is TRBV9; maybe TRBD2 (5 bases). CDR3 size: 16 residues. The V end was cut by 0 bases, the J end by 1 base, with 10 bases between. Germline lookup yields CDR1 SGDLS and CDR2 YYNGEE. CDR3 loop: CASSVGAGGNTGELFF. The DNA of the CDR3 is TGTGCCAGCAGCGTAGGGGCGGGCGGGAACACCGGGGAGCTGTTTTTT. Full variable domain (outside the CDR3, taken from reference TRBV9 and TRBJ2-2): DSGVTQTPKHLITATGQRVTLRCSPRSGDLSVYWYQQSLDQGLQFLIQYYNGEERAKGNILERFSAQQFPDLHSELNLSSLELGDSALYFCASSVGAGGNTGELFFGEGSRLTVL.

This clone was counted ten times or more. In nucleotides, the CDR3 is TGTGCCAGCAGCACGGCACCAGGGCCCCAGCATTTT. This translates into CASSTAPGPQHF. The chain has TRBV5-6 and TRBJ1-5; D gene unclear. Trimming pared 4 bases from V and 9 bases from J, leaving 11 bases between. The CDR3 runs 12 residues. Germline assignment: CDR1 SGHDT and CDR2 YYEEEE.

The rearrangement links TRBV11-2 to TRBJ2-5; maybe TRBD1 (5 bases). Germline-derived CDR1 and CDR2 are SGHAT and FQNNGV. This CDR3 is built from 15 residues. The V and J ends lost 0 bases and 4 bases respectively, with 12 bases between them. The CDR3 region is CASSLDRAVRETQYF. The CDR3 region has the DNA TGTGCCAGCAGCTTAGACAGGGCGGTTCGAGAGACCCAGTACTTC. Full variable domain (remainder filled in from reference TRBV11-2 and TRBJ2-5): EAGVAQSPRYKIIEKRQSVAFWCNPISGHATLYWYQQILGQGPKLLIQFQNNGVVDDSQLPKDRFSAERLKGVDSTLKIQPAKLEDSAVYLCASSLDRAVRETQYFGPGTRLLVL.

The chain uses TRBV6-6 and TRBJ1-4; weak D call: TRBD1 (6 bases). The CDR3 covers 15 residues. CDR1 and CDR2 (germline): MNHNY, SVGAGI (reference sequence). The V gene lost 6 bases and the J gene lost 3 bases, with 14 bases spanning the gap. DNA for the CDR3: TGTGCCAGCAGGACCTATACAGGGTCTAATGAAAAACTGTTTTTT. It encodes CASRTYTGSNEKLFF.

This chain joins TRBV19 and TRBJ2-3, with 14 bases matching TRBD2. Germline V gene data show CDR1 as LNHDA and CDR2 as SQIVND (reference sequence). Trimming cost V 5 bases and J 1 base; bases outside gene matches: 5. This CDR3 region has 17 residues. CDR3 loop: CASSFGGLAGGTDTQYF. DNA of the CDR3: TGTGCCAGTAGTTTCGGGGGACTAGCGGGGGGCACAGATACGCAGTATTTT.

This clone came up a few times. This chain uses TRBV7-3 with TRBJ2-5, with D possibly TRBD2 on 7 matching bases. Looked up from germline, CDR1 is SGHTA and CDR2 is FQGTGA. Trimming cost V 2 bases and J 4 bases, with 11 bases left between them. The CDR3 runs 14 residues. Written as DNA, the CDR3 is TGTGCCAGCAGCTTAGCGGGGGCCTTAGAGACCCAGTACTTC. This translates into CASSLAGALETQYF. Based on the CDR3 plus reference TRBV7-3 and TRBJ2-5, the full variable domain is GAGVSQTPSNKVTEKGKYVELRCDPISGHTALYWYRQSLGQGPEFLIYFQGTGAADDSGLPNDRFFAVRPEGSVSTLKIQRTERGDSAVYLCASSLAGALETQYFGPGTRLLVL.

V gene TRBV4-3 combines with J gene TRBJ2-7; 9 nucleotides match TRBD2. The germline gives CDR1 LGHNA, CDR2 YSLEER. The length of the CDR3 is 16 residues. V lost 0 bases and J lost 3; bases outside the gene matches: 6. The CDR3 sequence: CASSQDVAGVFYEQYF. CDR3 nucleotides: TGCGCCAGCAGCCAAGATGTAGCGGGGGTATTCTACGAGCAGTACTTC.